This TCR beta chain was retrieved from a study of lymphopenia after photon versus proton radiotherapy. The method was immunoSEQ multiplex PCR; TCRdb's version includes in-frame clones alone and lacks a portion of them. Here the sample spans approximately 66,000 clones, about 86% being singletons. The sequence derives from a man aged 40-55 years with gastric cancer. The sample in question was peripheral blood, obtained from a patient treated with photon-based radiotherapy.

Written as DNA, the CDR3 is TGCGCCAGCAGGACAGGGGGTGTGACAGATACGCAGTATTTT. It codes for CASRTGGVTDTQYF. The V and J genes are TRBV5-1 and TRBJ2-3; 9 nucleotides match TRBD1. The ends lost 5 bases at V and 3 bases at J; junction bases unmatched: 4. This CDR3 region has 14 residues. Per germline, CDR1 SGHRS and CDR2 YFSETQ.